The sequence of this T cell receptor (beta chain) was determined in a study of CD8 T cells in Susac syndrome. The germline gives CDR1 LGHDT, CDR2 YNNKEL (reference sequence). The trim removed 5 bases at V and 6 bases at J, leaving 10 bases unmatched. The CDR3 is made up of 14 amino acids. The RNA, 0.5 to 1 ug, was put through reverse transcription using random hexamers. Via MiXCR, TCRdb re-called the immunoSEQ multiplex PCR reads, giving one row per CDR3 protein. The sample has about 200,000 distinct CDR3 sequences, 95% seen once. Sequenced sample: CD4+ T cells from PBMCs. The chain employs TRBV3-1 and TRBJ2-7; 7 bases agree with TRBD2. The receptor was derived from a human donor with multiple sclerosis. CDR3 bases: TGTGCCAGCAGCTTAAGGGAGGGGCCGGGCGAGCAGTACTTC. It translates to CASSLREGPGEQYF.